This T cell receptor (beta chain) originates from a study of blood T cell repertoires in COVID-19. Across the whole study: Acute-phase and convalescent COVID-19 samples originated in the United States, Italy and Spain.

As handled by the study authors: Counts of nucleated cells, estimated from reference gene primer amplification, were obtained. Libraries were prepared by immunoSEQ multiplex PCR; TCRdb keeps only in-frame clonotypes and omits some of them. V and J calls plus clone size are reproduced from that table; the DNA served to infer D and trimming. The sample has 150,000 to 200,000 clones, approximately 88% seen once. This CDR3 spans 16 amino acids. V lost 0 bases to trimming and J lost 2 bases; unmatched junction nucleotides: 6. Germline CDR1 reads LGHDT; CDR2 reads YNNKEL (reference sequence). The sequence was collected from a woman aged 30 to 39 with acute or convalescent COVID-19. This rearrangement joins TRBV3-1 (or the pseudogene TRBV3-2) to TRBJ1-2, with 7 nucleotides matching TRBD1. The sequenced material came from peripheral blood. The CDR3 sequence: CASSQEGGRPNYGYTF. The CDR3 nucleotides read TGTGCCAGCAGCCAAGAAGGGGGCAGACCGAACTATGGCTACACCTTC.